One and the same sample provided the 18 T cell receptor beta chains below, sequenced in a study of T cells after yellow fever vaccination. A single record per CDR3 protein comes from TCRdb applying MiXCR to the 5' RACE reads. The table includes 300,000 to 400,000 distinct CDR3 sequences, roughly a tenth detected once. The sample was CD4+ T cells sorted from PBMCs, taken 45 days after the yellow fever booster vaccination. Receptors originate from a young man who received the YFV17D yellow fever vaccine.

This clonotype was observed a few times. The chain joins TRBV20-1 to TRBJ1-5; no reliable D call. The CDR3 is 13 amino acids. Trimming removed 0 bases at V and 6 bases at J, with 9 bases between. Germline-derived CDR1 and CDR2 are DFQATT and SNEGSKA (reference sequence). CDR3 sequence: CSARDHRSQPQHF. The DNA of the CDR3 is TGCAGTGCTAGAGATCACAGATCTCAGCCCCAGCATTTT.

This clonotype showed up just a few times. V gene TRBV21-1 combines with J gene TRBJ2-3; the D segment call TRBD1 is taken from the table without a DNA check. TRBV21-1 is classified as a pseudogene. The CDR3 covers 11 residues. This chain's CDR3 is CASSKGGTQYF. CDR3 in DNA: TGTGCCAGCAGCAAGGGGGGTACGCAGTATTTT.

This chain uses TRBV19 with TRBJ1-1; unclear D gene. The V gene's germline CDR1 is LNHDA and CDR2 SQIVND (reference sequence). The CDR3 runs 13 residues. The V gene lost 5 bases and the J gene lost 4 bases, with 11 bases spanning the gap. This CDR3 is CASSVRVFTEAFF. In nucleotides, the CDR3 is TGTGCCAGTAGTGTAAGGGTTTTCACTGAAGCTTTCTTT.

This clonotype has ten or more counts. This chain joins TRBV15 and TRBJ2-7; the D is unclear. The CDR3 spans 13 residues. Germline V gene data show CDR1 as LNHNV and CDR2 as YYDKDF (reference sequence). V lost 1 base and J 3 bases, leaving 7 bases between the germline ends. The CDR3 protein is CATSRGERYEQYV. CDR3 bases: TGTGCCACCAGCAGAGGGGAACGCTACGAGCAGTACGTC.

In nucleotides, the CDR3 is TGTGCCAGCAGCTCCCAAGCGGGGGTTAGGGTTGAGCAGTTCTTC. As protein: CASSSQAGVRVEQFF. The rearrangement joins TRBV7-2 to TRBJ2-1; 8 bases map to TRBD2. Germline V gene sequence: CDR1 SGHTA, CDR2 FQGNSA. Trimming cost V 4 bases and J 9 bases; bases outside gene matches: 11. This CDR3 has 15 residues.

In this sample, this clonotype turned up a few times. The chain joins TRBV20-1 to TRBJ2-3; D gene uncertain. CDR3 length equals 14 residues. Germline V gives CDR1 DFQATT, CDR2 SNEGSKA (reference sequence). V lost 5 bases and J 1 base, leaving 13 bases between the germline ends. The CDR3 nucleotides are TGCAGTGCTGATTCCCCCTTCGGCACAGATACGCAGTATTTT. The encoded protein is CSADSPFGTDTQYF.

In its sample, this clonotype was seen many times. This chain connects TRBV11-3 to TRBJ2-5; D possibly corresponds to TRBD2 (6 bases). This CDR3 has 14 amino acids. Looked up from germline, CDR1 is SGHNT and CDR2 is YENEEA. Trimming took 6 bases from V and 1 from J, leaving 12 bases between them. The CDR3 loop reads CASSMGGAQETQYF. CDR3 bases: TGTGCCAGCAGTATGGGCGGGGCCCAAGAGACCCAGTACTTC.

The chain combines TRBV3-1 with TRBJ1-1; D unclear. CDR1 and CDR2 from the germline V gene are LGHDT and YNNKEL (reference sequence). The ends were cut back, 5 bases at V and 7 bases at J, with 11 bases in the middle. The CDR3 totals 12 residues. CDR3 DNA: TGTGCCAGCAGCAAGGGTCTAGTTGAAGCTTTCTTT. Translation gives CASSKGLVEAFF.

This clonotype was observed a few times. The CDR3 loop is CASSPPPSATYEQYF. CDR3 nucleotides: TGTGCCAGCTCACCACCGCCCTCCGCTACCTACGAGCAGTACTTC. The chain carries TRBV18 and TRBJ2-7, with D uncertain. Germline V gene lookup returns CDR1 KGHSH and CDR2 LQKENI. V was cut by 0 bases and J by 2 bases, with 11 bases left in between. The CDR3 is made up of 15 amino acids.

The V and J genes are TRBV7-3 and TRBJ2-2, with 8 bases lining up with TRBD1. Unmatched junction bases numbered 6, after V lost 2 bases and J lost 7 bases. This CDR3 is 15 amino acids long. Germline CDR1 is SGHTA and CDR2 is FQGTGA. As DNA, the CDR3 is TGTGCCAGCAGCTTACGACAGGGGCTTAGCGGGGAGCTGTTTTTT. This codes for CASSLRQGLSGELFF.

This clonotype came up a few times. The chain joins TRBV2 to TRBJ1-1; no clear D. This CDR3 has 13 amino acids. Germline V gene data show CDR1 as SNHLY and CDR2 as FYNNEI. V lost 6 bases to trimming and J lost 4 bases, with 12 bases between them. The CDR3 spells CASSAGPSTEAFF. In DNA form, the CDR3 reads TGTGCCAGCAGCGCCGGGCCGAGCACTGAAGCTTTCTTT.

This clonotype was seen a handful of times. The V gene is TRBV7-2, the J gene TRBJ1-5; no firm D call. The V gene's germline CDR1 is SGHTA and CDR2 FQGNSA. V was pared by 11 bases and J by 0 bases, with 8 bases between. The length of the CDR3 is 12 residues. The CDR3 here is CAVGDSNQPQHF. The CDR3, as DNA: TGTGCCGTAGGAGATAGCAATCAGCCCCAGCATTTT.

This clonotype was seen a single time. The genes are TRBV6-2 or TRBV6-3 and TRBJ1-1, with D hard to call. CDR1 is MNHEY, CDR2 SVGEGT, per germline. The CDR3 has 12 amino acids. V shed 6 bases and J shed 7 bases, with 12 bases lying between them. The CDR3 protein is CASSQGPGEAFF. The CDR3 DNA reads as TGTGCCAGCAGCCAAGGACCCGGTGAAGCTTTCTTT.

A few counts support this clonotype. CDR3 bases: TGTGCCAGCAGCCACCATCTAGCGGGGCAGTCCTACGAGCAGTACTTC. Its protein product is CASSHHLAGQSYEQYF. J is TRBJ2-7 and V is TRBV4-2, with 9 bases matching TRBD2. In germline, CDR1 is LGHNA, CDR2 YNFKEQ. The CDR3 has 16 residues. The V gene end was trimmed by 3 bases and the J gene end by 1 base; junction bases not matched to a gene: 7.

V and J are TRBV5-1 and TRBJ2-3, with D possibly TRBD2 on 6 matching bases. The CDR3 has 17 residues. Per germline, CDR1 SGHRS and CDR2 YFSETQ. Trimming took 1 base from V and 0 from J, leaving 15 bases between them. The CDR3 nucleotides read TGCGCCAGCAGCTTGACCCCCGGGGGAACTAGCACAGATACGCAGTATTTT. Translation gives CASSLTPGGTSTDTQYF.

This clonotype has just a few counts. The rearrangement joins TRBV29-1 to TRBJ2-7, with TRBD1 matching 11 bases. J lost 3 bases, V lost 3 bases, and 10 bases had no gene match. CDR3 size: 16 residues. Germline-derived CDR1 and CDR2 are SQVTM and ANQGSEA. The CDR3 nucleotides read TGCAGCGTTGAGTCTCCGGGACAGGGGGGCGGCTACGAGCAGTACGTC. It encodes CSVESPGQGGGYEQYV.

This clonotype was seen a few times. The chain recombines TRBV11-2 with TRBJ1-6, with TRBD1 as a possible D gene (6 bases). CDR1 SGHAT and CDR2 FQNNGV come from the germline V gene. Trimming took off 1 base at V and 9 bases at J, with 16 bases between the two ends. The CDR3 is made up of 16 amino acids. In DNA, the CDR3 is TGTGCCAGCAGCTTAGCCCGGGGGCCACGGGGTTCACCCCTCCACTTT. This translates into CASSLARGPRGSPLHF.

The rearrangement links TRBV20-1 to TRBJ1-2; the D gene is possibly TRBD1 (6 bases). From germline, CDR1 is DFQATT and CDR2 SNEGSKA (reference sequence). V was shortened by 0 bases and J by 6 bases, with 11 bases between the two germline ends. This CDR3 comprises 13 residues. This CDR3 is CSARDYRADGYTF. CDR3 sequence (DNA): TGCAGTGCTAGAGATTACAGGGCGGATGGCTACACCTTC.